One T cell receptor (beta chain) is described in this entry. The authors' processing: Estimates of nucleated cell counts were drawn from the amplification of reference gene primers. The table came from immunoSEQ multiplex PCR; TCRdb's copy has only in-frame clones and leaves some out. The V and J calls and clone size are taken from that table; D and trimming were inferred from the DNA. This table has just over 350,000 clones, less than 90% appearing once. These data are taken from a study of blood T cell repertoires in COVID-19. Across the whole study: Sources were T cells, B-cell-depleted T cells, or PBMCs; the material itself was cDNA or gDNA.

The Seattle patients joined while their infection was active and were tracked longitudinally afterward. This TCR came from a woman aged 60-70 years with COVID-19, enrolled during active disease. The sequencing input was peripheral blood.

The CDR3 protein is CASSARTNQGGELFF. The CDR3 bases are TGTGCCAGCAGCGCCAGGACAAACCAGGGCGGGGAGCTGTTTTTT. V and J are TRBV9 and TRBJ2-2, with D possibly matching TRBD1 (5 bases). This CDR3 comprises 15 residues. In germline, CDR1 is SGDLS, CDR2 YYNGEE. The V end lost 3 bases, the J end lost 7 bases, and 16 bases lay between the germline ends.